The 2 T cell receptor beta chains below all came from one sample that was sequenced in a study of blood T cell repertoires in COVID-19. Sequencing was performed with immunoSEQ multiplex PCR; in TCRdb, only in-frame clones are kept and a portion is missing. Of around 250,000 clones in the sample, 70% to 90% were seen once. Sequencing used peripheral blood. All receptors come from a man aged 50 or older with active or convalescent COVID-19.

This CDR3 is CAIRPPGREQYF. CDR3 DNA sequence: TGTGCCATCAGACCTCCGGGTCGCGAGCAGTACTTC. The J gene is TRBJ2-7, the V gene TRBV10-3; D ambiguous. Germline-derived CDR1 and CDR2 are ENHRY and SYGVKD. The CDR3 sequence is 12 residues long. V lost 6 bases and J lost 6, with 12 bases in between.

The J gene is TRBJ2-5, the V gene TRBV3-1 (or the pseudogene TRBV3-2); no firm D call. V was cut by 6 bases and J by 4 bases, with 12 bases left in between. In germline, CDR1 is LGHDT, CDR2 YNNKEL (reference sequence). The CDR3 is 13 amino acids. Written as DNA, the CDR3 is TGTGCCAGCAGGGCCTTCGCCGTAGAGACCCAGTACTTC. This translates into CASRAFAVETQYF.